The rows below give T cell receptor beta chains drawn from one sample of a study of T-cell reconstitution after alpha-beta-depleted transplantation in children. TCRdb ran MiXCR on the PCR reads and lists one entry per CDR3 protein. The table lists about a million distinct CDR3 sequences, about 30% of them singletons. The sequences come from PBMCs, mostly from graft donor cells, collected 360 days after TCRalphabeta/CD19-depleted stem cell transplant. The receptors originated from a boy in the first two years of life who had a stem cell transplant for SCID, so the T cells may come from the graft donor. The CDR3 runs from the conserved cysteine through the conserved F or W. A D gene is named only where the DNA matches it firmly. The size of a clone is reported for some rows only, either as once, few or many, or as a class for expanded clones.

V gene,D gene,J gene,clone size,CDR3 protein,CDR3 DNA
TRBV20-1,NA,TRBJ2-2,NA,CSALRRGLYTGELFF,TGCAGTGCCCTCCGCCGGGGTCTATACACCGGGGAGCTGTTTTTT
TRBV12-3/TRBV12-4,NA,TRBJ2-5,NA,CASSLHSGGKKETQYF,TGTGCCAGCAGTTTACATAGTGGAGGGAAAAAGGAGACCCAGTACTTC
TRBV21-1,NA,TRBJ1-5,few,CASSKQGAGDQPQHF,TGTGCCAGCAGCAAACAGGGGGCGGGCGATCAGCCCCAGCATTTT
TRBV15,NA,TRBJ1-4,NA,CATSRRYLATNEKLFF,TGTGCCACCAGCAGGAGGTATCTTGCAACTAATGAAAAACTGTTTTTT
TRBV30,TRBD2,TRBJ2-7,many,CASTGTSTRMQYF,TGTGCCTCGACCGGGACTAGCACTCGTATGCAGTACTTC
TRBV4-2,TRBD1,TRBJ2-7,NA,CASSQDSRDRVYEQYF,TGTGCCAGCAGCCAAGATTCGCGGGACAGGGTTTACGAGCAGTACTTC
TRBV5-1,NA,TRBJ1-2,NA,CASSLVVGISNYGYTF,TGCGCCAGCAGCTTGGTCGTCGGAATCTCTAACTATGGCTACACCTTC
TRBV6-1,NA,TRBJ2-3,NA,CASSPRMMSTDTQYF,TGTGCCAGCAGTCCACGGATGATGAGCACAGATACGCAGTATTTT
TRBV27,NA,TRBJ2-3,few,CASAAGPSIKDTQYF,TGTGCCAGCGCTGCCGGGCCGTCCATCAAAGATACGCAGTATTTT
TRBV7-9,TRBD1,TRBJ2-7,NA,CASSLAAGGHEQYF,TGTGCCAGCAGCTTAGCTGCAGGGGGCCACGAGCAGTACTTC
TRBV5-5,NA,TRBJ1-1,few,CASSITRTVNTEAFF,TGTGCCAGCTCGATTACCCGGACAGTGAACACTGAAGCTTTCTTT
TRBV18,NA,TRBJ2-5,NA,CASSPRGAGEETQYF,TGTGCCAGCTCACCCCGAGGCGCAGGCGAAGAGACCCAGTACTTC
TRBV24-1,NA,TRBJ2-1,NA,CATSAPGRGSYNEQFF,TGTGCCACCAGTGCCCCGGGCCGGGGTTCATACAATGAGCAGTTCTTC
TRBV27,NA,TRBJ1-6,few,CASSVNGSPLHF,TGTGCCAGCAGTGTAAACGGCTCACCCCTCCACTTT
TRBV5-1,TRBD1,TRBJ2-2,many,CASGPGGTGELFF,TGCGCCAGCGGACCAGGGGGAACCGGGGAGCTGTTTTTT
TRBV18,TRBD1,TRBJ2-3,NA,CASSPLTGVADTQYF,TGTGCCAGCTCACCTTTGACAGGGGTTGCAGATACGCAGTATTTT
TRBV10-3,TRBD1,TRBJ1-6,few,CAIKGTGGFSPLHF,TGTGCCATCAAAGGGACAGGGGGATTTTCACCCCTCCACTTT
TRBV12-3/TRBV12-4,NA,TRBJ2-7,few,CASSFDSGPSYEQYF,TGTGCCAGCAGTTTCGACAGCGGCCCCTCCTACGAGCAGTACTTC
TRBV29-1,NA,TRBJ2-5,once,CSVEDPGTQETQYF,TGCAGCGTTGAAGATCCGGGAACACAAGAGACCCAGTACTTC
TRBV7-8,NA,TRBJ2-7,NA,CASIPTLRDIAYEQYF,TGTGCCAGCATCCCGACCCTCCGGGACATCGCCTACGAGCAGTACTTC
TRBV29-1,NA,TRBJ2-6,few,CSVCSDSGANVLTF,TGCAGCGTTTGTTCGGACTCTGGGGCCAACGTCCTGACTTTC
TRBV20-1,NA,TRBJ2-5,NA,CSAPNLGQQETQYF,TGCAGTGCCCCCAACCTTGGGCAGCAAGAGACCCAGTACTTC
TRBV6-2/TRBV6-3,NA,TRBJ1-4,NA,CASSNGQVF,TGTGCCAGCAGTAACGGACAAGTTTTT
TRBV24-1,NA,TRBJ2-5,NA,CATSDHRPEGRETQYF,TGTGCCACCAGTGACCATCGCCCCGAGGGGCGGGAGACCCAGTACTTC
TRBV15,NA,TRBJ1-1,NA,CATSPQGDRRTEAFF,TGTGCCACCAGCCCACAGGGAGATCGGCGCACTGAAGCTTTCTTT
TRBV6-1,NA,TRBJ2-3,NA,CASKGDFSTDTQYF,TGTGCCAGCAAGGGGGACTTTTCCACAGATACGCAGTATTTT
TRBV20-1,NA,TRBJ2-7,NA,CSASDIGTNYEQYF,TGCAGTGCTAGTGATATTGGGACAAACTACGAGCAGTACTTC
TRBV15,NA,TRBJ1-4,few,CATSRPSSEKLFF,TGTGCCACCAGCAGACCCTCGAGTGAAAAACTGTTTTTT
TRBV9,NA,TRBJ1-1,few,CASSAYRDLEGTTEAFF,TGTGCCAGCAGCGCTTACAGGGACTTAGAGGGGACCACTGAAGCTTTCTTT
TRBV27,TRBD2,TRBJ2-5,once,CASRSTSGGLIIVNRETQYF,TGTGCCAGCAGATCAACTAGCGGGGGACTCATAATAGTGAATAGGGAGACCCAGTACTTC
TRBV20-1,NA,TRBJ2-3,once,CSAIQATDTQYF,TGCAGTGCGATACAAGCAACAGATACGCAGTATTTT
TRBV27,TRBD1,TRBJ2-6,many,CASRDSYSGANVLTF,TGTGCCAGTCGGGACAGCTACTCTGGGGCCAACGTCCTGACTTTC
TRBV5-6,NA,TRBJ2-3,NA,CASSLKRPTDTQYF,TGTGCCAGCAGCTTAAAGCGCCCCACAGATACGCAGTATTTT
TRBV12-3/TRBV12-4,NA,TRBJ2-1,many,CASRTGDEQFF,TGTGCCAGCAGGACTGGGGATGAGCAGTTCTTC
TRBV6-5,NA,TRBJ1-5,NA,CASSYRNSNQPQHF,TGTGCCAGCAGTTACCGGAATAGCAATCAGCCCCAGCATTTT
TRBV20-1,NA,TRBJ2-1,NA,CSARDPSHEQFF,TGCAGTGCTAGAGATCCCTCACATGAGCAGTTCTTC
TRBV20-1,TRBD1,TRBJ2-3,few,CSARDHARGRLADTQYF,TGCAGTGCTAGAGATCACGCCAGGGGGCGGTTAGCAGATACGCAGTATTTT
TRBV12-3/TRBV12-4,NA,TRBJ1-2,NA,CADMGGYGYTF,TGTGCTGATATGGGGGGCTATGGCTACACCTTC
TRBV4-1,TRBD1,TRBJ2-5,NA,CASSPTGTEETQYF,TGCGCCAGCAGCCCGACAGGGACGGAAGAGACCCAGTACTTC
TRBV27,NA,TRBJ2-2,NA,CASSFQGPGELFF,TGTGCCAGCAGTTTCCAGGGACCCGGGGAGCTGTTTTTT
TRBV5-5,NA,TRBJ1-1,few,CASSLAQGPLGAFF,TGTGCCAGCAGCTTGGCACAGGGCCCGCTAGGAGCTTTCTTT
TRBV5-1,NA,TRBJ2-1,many,CASSLSATNEQFF,TGCGCCAGCAGCTTGTCGGCCACCAATGAGCAGTTCTTC
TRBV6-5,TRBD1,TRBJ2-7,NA,CASSYRTGAYEQYF,TGTGCCAGCAGTTACCGGACAGGGGCCTACGAGCAGTACTTC
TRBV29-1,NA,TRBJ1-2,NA,CSVAGPKEGYGYTF,TGCAGCGTTGCCGGGCCCAAGGAAGGCTATGGCTACACCTTC
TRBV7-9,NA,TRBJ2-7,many,CASSPQSYEQYF,TGTGCCAGCAGCCCCCAAAGCTACGAGCAGTACTTC
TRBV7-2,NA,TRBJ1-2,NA,CASSSRTDLYGYTF,TGTGCCAGCAGCTCGAGGACCGATCTCTATGGCTACACCTTC
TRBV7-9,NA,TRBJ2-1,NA,CASSHGLFSYNEQFF,TGTGCCAGCAGCCATGGATTGTTCTCCTACAATGAGCAGTTCTTC
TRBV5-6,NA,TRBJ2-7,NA,CASSLGGDYYEQYF,TGTGCCAGCAGCTTGGGTGGGGATTACTACGAGCAGTACTTC
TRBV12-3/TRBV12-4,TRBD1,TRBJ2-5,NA,CASGRTGTWETQYF,TGTGCCAGCGGGCGGACAGGGACGTGGGAGACCCAGTACTTC
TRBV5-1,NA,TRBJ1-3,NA,CASSLRAGSSGNTIYF,TGCGCCAGCAGCCTGCGGGCAGGGAGCTCTGGAAACACCATATATTTT
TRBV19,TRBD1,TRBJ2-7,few,CASSPGQGLIYEQYF,TGTGCCAGTAGTCCGGGACAGGGCTTAATCTACGAGCAGTACTTC
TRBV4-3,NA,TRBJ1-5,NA,CASSQGLMRSGQPQHF,TGCGCCAGCAGCCAAGGGTTAATGAGATCCGGTCAGCCCCAGCATTTT